This T cell receptor (beta chain) came from a study of T cell changes during pregnancy in multiple sclerosis. Sequencing used immunoSEQ multiplex PCR; TCRdb keeps in-frame clones, though not all of them. Among about 43,000 clones, about nine tenths were seen once, and the ten largest hold less than 1.5%. In regard to this clone: The junction differs from germline at one of its ends, possibly a read error.

CDR3 length: 14 amino acids. CDR1 MGHRA and CDR2 YSYEKL come from the germline V gene. This sequence originates from a female donor with multiple sclerosis, enrolled in a pregnancy study. What was sequenced was PBMCs (not recorded whether the cells were cultured). V usage is TRBV4-1 and J usage is TRBJ2-1; D unresolved. The DNA for the CDR3 is TGCGCCAGCAACCAAGAAATCGGTTACAATGAGCAGTTCTTC. It yields the protein CASNQEIGYNEQFF.